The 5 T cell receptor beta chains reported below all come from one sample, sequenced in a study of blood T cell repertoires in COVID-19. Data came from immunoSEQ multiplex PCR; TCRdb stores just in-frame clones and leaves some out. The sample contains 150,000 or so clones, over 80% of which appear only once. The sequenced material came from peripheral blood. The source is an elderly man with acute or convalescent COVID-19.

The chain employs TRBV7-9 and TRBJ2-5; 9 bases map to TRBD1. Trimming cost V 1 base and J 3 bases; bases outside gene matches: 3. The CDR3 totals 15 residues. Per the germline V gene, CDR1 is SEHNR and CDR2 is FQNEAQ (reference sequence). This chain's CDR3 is CASSLGGTGKETQYF. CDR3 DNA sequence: TGTGCCAGCAGCTTAGGTGGGACAGGGAAAGAGACCCAGTACTTC.

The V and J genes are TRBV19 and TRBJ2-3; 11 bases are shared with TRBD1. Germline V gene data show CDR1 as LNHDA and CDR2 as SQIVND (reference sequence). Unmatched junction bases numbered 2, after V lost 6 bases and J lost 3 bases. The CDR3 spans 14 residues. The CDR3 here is CASRGQGATDTQYF. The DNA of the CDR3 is TGTGCCAGTAGAGGACAGGGGGCGACAGATACGCAGTATTTT.

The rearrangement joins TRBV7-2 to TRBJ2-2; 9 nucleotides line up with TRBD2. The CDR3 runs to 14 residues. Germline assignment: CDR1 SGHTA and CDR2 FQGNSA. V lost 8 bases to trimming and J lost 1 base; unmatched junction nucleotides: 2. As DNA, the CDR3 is TGTGCCAGCCGAGCGGGAGGGAACACCGGGGAGCTGTTTTTT. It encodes CASRAGGNTGELFF.

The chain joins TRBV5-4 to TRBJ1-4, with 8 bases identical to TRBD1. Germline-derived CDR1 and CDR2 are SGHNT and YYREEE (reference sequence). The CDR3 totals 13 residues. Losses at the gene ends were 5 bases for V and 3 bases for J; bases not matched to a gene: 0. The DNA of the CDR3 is TGTGCCAGCAGGGACAGGGCTAATGAAAAACTGTTTTTT. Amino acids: CASRDRANEKLFF.

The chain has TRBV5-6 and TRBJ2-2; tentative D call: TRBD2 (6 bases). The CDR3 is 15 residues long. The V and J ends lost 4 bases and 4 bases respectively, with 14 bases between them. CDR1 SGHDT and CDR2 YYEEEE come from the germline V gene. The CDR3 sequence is CASSPPTSPTGELFF. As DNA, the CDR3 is TGTGCCAGCAGCCCGCCGACTAGTCCCACCGGGGAGCTGTTTTTT.